The rows below give T cell receptor beta chains drawn from one sample of a study of cytomegalovirus exposure and HLA in healthy donors. TCRdb's table, derived via immunoSEQ multiplex PCR, lists solely in-frame clones and lacks some. The sample records around 100,000 clones, around three quarters being singletons. Material for sequencing was PBMCs. Every receptor here comes from a man in his forties or fifties in good health and CMV-seropositive. The CDR3 runs from the conserved cysteine through the conserved F or W.

CDR3 protein: CSVEGLGLAGGYEQYF; V gene: TRBV29-1
CDR3 protein: CASSLAGVLKTQYF; V gene: TRBV19
CDR3 protein: CASSPPSGRALYEQYF; V gene: TRBV11-2
CDR3 protein: CASSPRGLVGNTIYF; V gene: TRBV28
CDR3 protein: CASSSYRGQAYEQYF; V gene: TRBV11-2
CDR3 protein: CASRPGSANQPQHF; V gene: TRBV6-5
CDR3 protein: CASSRLAGDYNEQFF; V gene: TRBV7-2
CDR3 protein: CASSQKRGGETQYF; V gene: TRBV4-2
CDR3 protein: CASSVQIAGGYNEQFF; V gene: TRBV9
CDR3 protein: CASSRSGTGTYEQYF; V gene: TRBV7-8
CDR3 protein: CAGTATATNEKLFF; V gene: TRBV30
CDR3 protein: CASRLASREFQETQYF; V gene: TRBV12-2
CDR3 protein: CASRFSGVETQYF; V gene: TRBV5-6
CDR3 protein: CASTAGQNTGELFF; V gene: TRBV28
CDR3 protein: CASSVGRGHSQETQYF; V gene: TRBV19
CDR3 protein: CASSLVGGRGNEQFF; V gene: TRBV5-1
CDR3 protein: CASKTGTGVPHLLF; V gene: TRBV28
CDR3 protein: CASSGNPTGDLSSYNEQFF; V gene: TRBV9
CDR3 protein: CASSRDRANTGELFF; V gene: TRBV4-1
CDR3 protein: CASSPLPRSGENKDILYF; V gene: TRBV4-2
CDR3 protein: CSASLNTEAFF; V gene: TRBV20-1
CDR3 protein: CASSIDDRGSTQYF; V gene: TRBV19
CDR3 protein: CASSIGQRGDEQYF; V gene: TRBV19
CDR3 protein: CASSSNDRVGETQYF; V gene: TRBV7-2
CDR3 protein: CSVVIGQINYGYTF; V gene: TRBV29-1
CDR3 protein: CASSRTGVGNQPQHF; V gene: TRBV2
CDR3 protein: CASSARVSTIYEQYF; V gene: TRBV6-1
CDR3 protein: CASSLEGPGGVNEQFF; V gene: TRBV11-2
CDR3 protein: CASSRSGGRVIYEQYF; V gene: TRBV7-2
CDR3 protein: CASSLEGTVYEQYF; V gene: TRBV5-8
CDR3 protein: CASSVAGFTDTQYF; V gene: TRBV9
CDR3 protein: CASSVGGENTEAFF; V gene: TRBV9
CDR3 protein: CASGLAGGYNEQFF; V gene: TRBV27
CDR3 protein: CASSFGTSGGGDTQYF; V gene: TRBV7-3
CDR3 protein: CASSVVAGGKETQYF; V gene: TRBV9
CDR3 protein: CASSGTSTDTQYF; V gene: TRBV11-3
CDR3 protein: CASSPGTAYEQYF; V gene: TRBV18
CDR3 protein: CASSRRGYEQYF; V gene: TRBV19
CDR3 protein: CASSLGLRTDTQYF; V gene: TRBV7-3
CDR3 protein: CASSELAGGGGEQFF; V gene: TRBV6-4
CDR3 protein: CAWGGQGALNEQYF; V gene: TRBV30
CDR3 protein: CASSQDGDSSYEQYF; V gene: TRBV4-3
CDR3 protein: CASSAPSGRAPNEQFF; V gene: TRBV9
CDR3 protein: CASRRAGNFNEQYF; V gene: TRBV27
CDR3 protein: CARTPRSQGGDYEQYF; V gene: TRBV27
CDR3 protein: CASSLGLAGTYEQYF; V gene: TRBV7-2
CDR3 protein: CAWSVYYPVGEQFF; V gene: TRBV30
CDR3 protein: CATSRDRVQGPLGFF; V gene: TRBV15
CDR3 protein: CASSSTGTVVYEQYF; V gene: TRBV5-1
CDR3 protein: CASSSLTGRSGNTIYF; V gene: TRBV11-2
CDR3 protein: CASSDMRTHQPQHF; V gene: TRBV28
CDR3 protein: CASSMGLAGVSEQYF; V gene: TRBV27
CDR3 protein: CASSEIAENRDEQFF; V gene: TRBV2
CDR3 protein: CASSPRTGKVQPQHF; V gene: TRBV28